This TCR beta chain was profiled in a study of blood T cell repertoires in COVID-19. Sequencing used immunoSEQ multiplex PCR; TCRdb keeps in-frame clones, though not all of them. The sample carries under 75,000 clones, more than 75% recorded once. Germline V CDR1 and CDR2: LGHDT, YNNKEL (reference sequence). V gave up 5 bases and J gave up 4 bases, with 11 bases separating them. The CDR3 spans 14 residues. The source of this sequence is a man aged 55-75 years with acute or convalescent COVID-19. V and J are TRBV3-1 (or the pseudogene TRBV3-2) and TRBJ2-2, with D tentatively TRBD2 (7 bases). The sample taken for sequencing was peripheral blood. The CDR3 loop is CASSDGGRTGELFF. CDR3 nucleotides: TGTGCCAGCAGCGACGGGGGGCGCACCGGGGAGCTGTTTTTT.